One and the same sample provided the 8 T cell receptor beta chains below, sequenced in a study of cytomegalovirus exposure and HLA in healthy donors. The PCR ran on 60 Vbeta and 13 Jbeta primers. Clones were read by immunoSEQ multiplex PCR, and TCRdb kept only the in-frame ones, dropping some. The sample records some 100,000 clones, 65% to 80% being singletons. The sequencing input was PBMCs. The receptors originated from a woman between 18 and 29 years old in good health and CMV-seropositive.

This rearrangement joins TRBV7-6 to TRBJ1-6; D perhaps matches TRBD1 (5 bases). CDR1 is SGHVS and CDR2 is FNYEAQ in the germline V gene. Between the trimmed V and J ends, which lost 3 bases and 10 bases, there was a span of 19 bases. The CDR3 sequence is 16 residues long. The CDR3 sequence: CASSFTAQSRGSPLHF. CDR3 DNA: TGTGCCAGCAGCTTCACGGCTCAATCCCGGGGGTCACCCCTCCACTTT. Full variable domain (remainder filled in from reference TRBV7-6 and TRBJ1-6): GAGVSQSPRYKVTKRGQDVALRCDPISGHVSLYWYRQALGQGPEFLTYFNYEAQQDKSGLPNDRFSAERPEGSISTLTIQRTEQRDSAMYRCASSFTAQSRGSPLHFGNGTRLTVT.

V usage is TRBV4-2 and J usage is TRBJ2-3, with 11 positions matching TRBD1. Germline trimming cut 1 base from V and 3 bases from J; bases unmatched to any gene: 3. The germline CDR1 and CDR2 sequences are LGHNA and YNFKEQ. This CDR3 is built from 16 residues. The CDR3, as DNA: TGTGCCAGCAGCCAAGTGGGACAGGGGGGGACAGATACGCAGTATTTT. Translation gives CASSQVGQGGTDTQYF.

In DNA form, the CDR3 reads TGTGCCAGCAGCCCTACTTTTTGGGGGCCGACCGGGGAGCTGTTTTTT. Its translation: CASSPTFWGPTGELFF. The chain has TRBV5-8 and TRBJ2-2, with a possible D match to TRBD1 (6 bases). CDR1 is SGHTS and CDR2 is YDEGEE in the germline V gene. V gave up 4 bases and J gave up 5 bases, with 18 bases separating them. This CDR3 has 16 amino acids.

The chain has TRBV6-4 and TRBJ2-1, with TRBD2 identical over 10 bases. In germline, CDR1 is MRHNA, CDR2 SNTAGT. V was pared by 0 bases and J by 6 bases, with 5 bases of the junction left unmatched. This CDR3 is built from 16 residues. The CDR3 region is CASSDSITSGINEQFF. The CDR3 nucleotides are TGTGCCAGCAGTGACTCGATAACTAGCGGGATCAATGAGCAGTTCTTC.

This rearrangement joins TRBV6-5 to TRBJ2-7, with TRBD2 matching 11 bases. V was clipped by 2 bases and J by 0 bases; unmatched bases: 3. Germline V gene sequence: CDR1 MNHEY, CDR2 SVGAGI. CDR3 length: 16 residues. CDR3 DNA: TGTGCCAGCAGTTACGGAGGACTAGCGGGCTCCTACGAGCAGTACTTC. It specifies CASSYGGLAGSYEQYF.

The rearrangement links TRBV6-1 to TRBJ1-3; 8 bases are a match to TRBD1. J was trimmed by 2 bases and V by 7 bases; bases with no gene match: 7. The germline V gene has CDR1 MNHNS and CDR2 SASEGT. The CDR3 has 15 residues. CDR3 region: CASTEQGGAGNTIYF. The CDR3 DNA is TGTGCCAGCACCGAACAGGGGGGAGCTGGAAACACCATATATTTT.

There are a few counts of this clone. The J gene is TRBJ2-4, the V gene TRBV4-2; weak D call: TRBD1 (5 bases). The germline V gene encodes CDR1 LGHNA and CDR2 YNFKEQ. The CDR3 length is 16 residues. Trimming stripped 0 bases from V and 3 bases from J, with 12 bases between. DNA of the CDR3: TGTGCCAGCAGCCAAGAAGGGGCCTTGGGCAAAAACATTCAGTACTTC. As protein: CASSQEGALGKNIQYF.

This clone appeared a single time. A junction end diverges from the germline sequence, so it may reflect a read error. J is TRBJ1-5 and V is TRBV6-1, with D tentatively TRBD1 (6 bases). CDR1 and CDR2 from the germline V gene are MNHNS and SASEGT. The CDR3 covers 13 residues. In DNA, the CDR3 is TGTGCCAACAGTCTTTACAGGGATCAGCCCCAGCATTTT. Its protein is CANSLYRDQPQHF.